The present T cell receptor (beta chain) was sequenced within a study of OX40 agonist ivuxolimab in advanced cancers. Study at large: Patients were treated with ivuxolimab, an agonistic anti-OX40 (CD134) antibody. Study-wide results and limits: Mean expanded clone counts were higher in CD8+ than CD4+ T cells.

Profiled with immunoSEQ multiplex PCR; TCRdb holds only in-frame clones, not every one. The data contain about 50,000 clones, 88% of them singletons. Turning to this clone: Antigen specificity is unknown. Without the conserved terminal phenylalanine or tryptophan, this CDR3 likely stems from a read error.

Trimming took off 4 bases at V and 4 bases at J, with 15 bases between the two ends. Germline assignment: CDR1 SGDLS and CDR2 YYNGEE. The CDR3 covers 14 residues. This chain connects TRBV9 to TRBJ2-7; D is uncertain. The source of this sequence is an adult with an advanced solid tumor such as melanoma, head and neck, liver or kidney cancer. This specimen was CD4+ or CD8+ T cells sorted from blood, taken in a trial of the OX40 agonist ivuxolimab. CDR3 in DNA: TGTGCCAGCAGCCCGGACCCGTACGCATACGAGCAGTACCTC. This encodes CASSPDPYAYEQYL.